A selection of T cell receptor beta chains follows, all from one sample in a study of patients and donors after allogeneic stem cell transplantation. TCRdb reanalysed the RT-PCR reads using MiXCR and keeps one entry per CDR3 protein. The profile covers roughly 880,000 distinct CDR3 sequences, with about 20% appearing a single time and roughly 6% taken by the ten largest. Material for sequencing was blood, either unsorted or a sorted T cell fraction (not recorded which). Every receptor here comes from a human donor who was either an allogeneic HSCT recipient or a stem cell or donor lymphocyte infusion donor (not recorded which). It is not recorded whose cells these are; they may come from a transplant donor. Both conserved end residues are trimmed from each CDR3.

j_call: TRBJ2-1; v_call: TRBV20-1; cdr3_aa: SARDEERQAYNEQF
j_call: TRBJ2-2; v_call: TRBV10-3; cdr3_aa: AIRYPERNTGELF
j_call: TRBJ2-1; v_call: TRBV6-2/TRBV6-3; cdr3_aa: ASSYSFREAYNEQF
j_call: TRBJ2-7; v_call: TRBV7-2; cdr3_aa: ASSPLNVDSYEQY
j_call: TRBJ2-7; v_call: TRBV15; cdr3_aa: ATSRGRTLPLGQQY
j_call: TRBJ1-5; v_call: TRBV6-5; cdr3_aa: ASSYSRGGSNQPQH
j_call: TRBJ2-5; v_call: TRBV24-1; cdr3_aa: ATSDLGTSGGLQETQY
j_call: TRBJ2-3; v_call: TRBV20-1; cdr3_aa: SARWDRAADTQY
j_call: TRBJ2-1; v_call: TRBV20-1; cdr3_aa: SARWGLGYNEQF
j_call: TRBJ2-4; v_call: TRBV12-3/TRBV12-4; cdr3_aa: ASSRGILADKNIQY
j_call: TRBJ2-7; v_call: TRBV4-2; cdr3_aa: ASSPRVGDEQY
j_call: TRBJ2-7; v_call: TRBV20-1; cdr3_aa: SAREAGLGEQY
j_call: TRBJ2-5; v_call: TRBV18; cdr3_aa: ASSPPTGVKEETQY
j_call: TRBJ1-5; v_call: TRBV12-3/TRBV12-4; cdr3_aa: ASSLEVCNQPQH
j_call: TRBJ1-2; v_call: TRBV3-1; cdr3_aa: ASSPRLGRGIDGYT
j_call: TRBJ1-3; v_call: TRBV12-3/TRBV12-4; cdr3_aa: ASSRKAYTIY
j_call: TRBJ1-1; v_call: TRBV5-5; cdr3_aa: ASHKRGGTNTEAF
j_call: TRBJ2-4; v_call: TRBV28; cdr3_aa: ASSRSGRAQNIQY
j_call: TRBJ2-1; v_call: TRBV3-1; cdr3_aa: ASSQDVQRAGGNEQF
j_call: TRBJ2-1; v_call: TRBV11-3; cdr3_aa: ASSQGIWREDNEQF
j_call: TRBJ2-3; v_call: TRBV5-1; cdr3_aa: ASRSGPGTDTQY
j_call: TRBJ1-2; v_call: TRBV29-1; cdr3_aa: SVATGGKGYT
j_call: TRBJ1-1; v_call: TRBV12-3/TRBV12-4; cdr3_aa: ASSPGQLYTEAF
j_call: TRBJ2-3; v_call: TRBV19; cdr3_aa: ASSAVEDTQY
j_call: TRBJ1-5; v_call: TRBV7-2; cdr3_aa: ASSLAGGGANQPQH
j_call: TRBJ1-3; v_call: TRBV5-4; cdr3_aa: ASNTGGNTIY
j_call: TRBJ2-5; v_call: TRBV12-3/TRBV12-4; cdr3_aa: ASSDRGAQETQY
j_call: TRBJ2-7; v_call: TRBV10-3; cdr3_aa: ASLAGGPSYEQY
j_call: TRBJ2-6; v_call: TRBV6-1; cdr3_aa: ASRTTATGANVLT
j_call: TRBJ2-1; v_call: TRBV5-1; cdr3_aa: ASSLGTSVNNEQF
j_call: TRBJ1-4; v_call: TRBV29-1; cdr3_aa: SVSRDGNEKLF
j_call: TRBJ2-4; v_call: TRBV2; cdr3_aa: ASDRLNIQY
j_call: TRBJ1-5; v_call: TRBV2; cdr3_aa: ASSEVAPVQPQH
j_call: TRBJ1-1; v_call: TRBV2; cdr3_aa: ASSANKANTEAF
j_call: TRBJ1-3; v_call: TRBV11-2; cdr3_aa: ASSLPTVSGNTIY
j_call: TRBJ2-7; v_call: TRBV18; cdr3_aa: ASSLRQVSSYEQY
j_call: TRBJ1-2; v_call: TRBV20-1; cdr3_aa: SARQSWGYT
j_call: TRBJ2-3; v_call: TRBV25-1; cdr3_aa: ASSESRGTSTDTQY
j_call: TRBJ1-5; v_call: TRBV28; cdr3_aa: ASSSQGYGQPQH
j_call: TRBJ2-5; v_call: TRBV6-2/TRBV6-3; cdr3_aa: ASSYSIESEETQY
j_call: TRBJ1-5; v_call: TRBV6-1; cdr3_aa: ASSNSNQPQH
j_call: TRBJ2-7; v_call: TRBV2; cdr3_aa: ATRSEGQSYEQY
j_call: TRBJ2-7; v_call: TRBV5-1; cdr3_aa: ASSRAAGNEQY
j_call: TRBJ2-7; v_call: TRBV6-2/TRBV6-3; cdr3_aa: ASSYSIAGSPYEQY
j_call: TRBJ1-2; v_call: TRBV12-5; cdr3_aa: ASGPEGRTGELYGYT
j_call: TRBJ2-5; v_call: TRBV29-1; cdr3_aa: SVEDYLLTRTKETQY
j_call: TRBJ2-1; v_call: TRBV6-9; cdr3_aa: ASSVWEGQGICEQF
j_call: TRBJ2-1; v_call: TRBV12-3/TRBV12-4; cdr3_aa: ASSLPRGNEQF
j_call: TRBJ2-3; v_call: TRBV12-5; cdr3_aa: ASGSFPPNSGSSTDTQY
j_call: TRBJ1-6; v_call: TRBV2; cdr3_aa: ASSLDPGPRNSPLH
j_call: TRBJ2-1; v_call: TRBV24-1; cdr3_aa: ATSAPDHEQF